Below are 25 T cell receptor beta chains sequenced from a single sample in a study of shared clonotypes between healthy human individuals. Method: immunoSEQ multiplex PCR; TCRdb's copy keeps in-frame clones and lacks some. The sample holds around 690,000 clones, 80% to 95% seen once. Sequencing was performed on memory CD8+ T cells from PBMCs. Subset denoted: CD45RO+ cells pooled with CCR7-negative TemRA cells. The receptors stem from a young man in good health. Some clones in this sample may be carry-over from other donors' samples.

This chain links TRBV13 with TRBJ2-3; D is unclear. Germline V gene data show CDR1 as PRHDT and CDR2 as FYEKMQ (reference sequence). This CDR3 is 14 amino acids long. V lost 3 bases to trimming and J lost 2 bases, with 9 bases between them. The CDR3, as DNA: TGTGCCAGCAGCTTTAACAGCGACACAGATACGCAGTATTTT. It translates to CASSFNSDTDTQYF.

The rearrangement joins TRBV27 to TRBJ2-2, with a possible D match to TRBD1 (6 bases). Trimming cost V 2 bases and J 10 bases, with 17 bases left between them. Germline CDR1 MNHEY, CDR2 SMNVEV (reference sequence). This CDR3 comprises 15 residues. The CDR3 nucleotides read TGTGCCAGCAGTTTAGCCCCAGGGGTTTTCCAGGAGCTGTTTTTT. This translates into CASSLAPGVFQELFF.

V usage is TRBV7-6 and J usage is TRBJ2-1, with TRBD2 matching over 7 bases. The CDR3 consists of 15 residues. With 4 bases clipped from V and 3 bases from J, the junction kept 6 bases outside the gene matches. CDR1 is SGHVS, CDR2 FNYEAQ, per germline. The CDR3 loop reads CASSSGLYSYNEQFF. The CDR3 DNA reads TGTGCCAGCAGCTCGGGACTATACAGCTACAATGAGCAGTTCTTC.

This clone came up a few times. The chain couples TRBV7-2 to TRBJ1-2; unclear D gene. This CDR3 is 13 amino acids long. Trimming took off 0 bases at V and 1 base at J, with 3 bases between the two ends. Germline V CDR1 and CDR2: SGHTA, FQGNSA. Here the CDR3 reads CASSLALNYGYTF. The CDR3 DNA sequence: TGTGCCAGCAGCTTAGCCCTTAACTATGGCTACACCTTC. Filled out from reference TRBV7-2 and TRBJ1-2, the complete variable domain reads GAGVSQSPSNKVTEKGKDVELRCDPISGHTALYWYRQSLGQGLEFLIYFQGNSAPDKSGLPSDRFSAERTGGSVSTLTIQRTQQEDSAVYLCASSLALNYGYTFGSGTRLTVV.

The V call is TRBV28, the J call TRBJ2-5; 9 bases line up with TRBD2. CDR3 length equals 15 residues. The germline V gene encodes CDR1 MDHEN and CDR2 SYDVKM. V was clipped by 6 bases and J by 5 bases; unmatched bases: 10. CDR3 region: CASSPLAGEPETQYF. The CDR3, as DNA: TGTGCCAGCAGCCCCTTAGCGGGAGAGCCGGAGACCCAGTACTTC.

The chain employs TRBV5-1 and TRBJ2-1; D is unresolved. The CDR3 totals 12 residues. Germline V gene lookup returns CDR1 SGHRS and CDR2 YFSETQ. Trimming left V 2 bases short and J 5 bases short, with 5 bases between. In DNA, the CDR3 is TGCGCCAGCAGCTTAACGAACAATGAGCAGTTCTTC. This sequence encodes CASSLTNNEQFF.

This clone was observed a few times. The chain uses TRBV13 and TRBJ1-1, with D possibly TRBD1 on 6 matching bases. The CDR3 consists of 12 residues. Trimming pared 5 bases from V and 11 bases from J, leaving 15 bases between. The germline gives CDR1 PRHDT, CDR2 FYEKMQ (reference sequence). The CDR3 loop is CASSGRGMEAFF. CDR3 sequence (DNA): TGTGCCAGCAGCGGCAGGGGCATGGAGGCTTTCTTT.

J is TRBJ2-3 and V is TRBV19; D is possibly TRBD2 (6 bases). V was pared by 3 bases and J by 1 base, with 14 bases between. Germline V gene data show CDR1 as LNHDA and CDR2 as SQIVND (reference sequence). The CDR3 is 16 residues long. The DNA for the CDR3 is TGTGCCAGTAGTATCTTTTGGCGGGGCCGCACAGATACGCAGTATTTT. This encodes CASSIFWRGRTDTQYF. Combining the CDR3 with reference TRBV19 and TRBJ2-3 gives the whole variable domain DGGITQSPKYLFRKEGQNVTLSCEQNLNHDAMYWYRQDPGQGLRLIYYSQIVNDFQKGDIAEGYSVSREKKESFPLTVTSAQKNPTAFYLCASSIFWRGRTDTQYFGPGTRLTVL.

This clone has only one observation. This chain's CDR3 is CASSLGGTGGPEQYF. Here the CDR3 DNA reads TGTGCCAGCAGCTTAGGTGGGACAGGGGGCCCCGAGCAGTACTTC. The chain is built from TRBV7-9 and TRBJ2-7; 12 nucleotides match TRBD1. The germline V gene has CDR1 SEHNR and CDR2 FQNEAQ (reference sequence). This CDR3 has 15 amino acids. With V trimmed by 1 base and J by 6 bases, 4 bases remained unmatched.

CDR3 bases: TGCGCCAGCAGCTTTAGCGGGAGAGAGGTGAGGAATGAGCAGTTCTTC. It encodes CASSFSGREVRNEQFF. The chain is built from TRBV5-1 and TRBJ2-1, with TRBD2 matching 9 bases. Germline values: CDR1 SGHRS, CDR2 YFSETQ. With V trimmed by 2 bases and J by 7 bases, 10 bases remained unmatched. CDR3 length equals 16 residues. The variable domain in full, with the rest retrieved from reference TRBV5-1 and TRBJ2-1, is KAGVTQTPRYLIKTRGQQVTLSCSPISGHRSVSWYQQTPGQGLQFLFEYFSETQRNKGNFPGRFSGRQFSNSRSEMNVSTLELGDSALYLCASSFSGREVRNEQFFGPGTRLTVL.

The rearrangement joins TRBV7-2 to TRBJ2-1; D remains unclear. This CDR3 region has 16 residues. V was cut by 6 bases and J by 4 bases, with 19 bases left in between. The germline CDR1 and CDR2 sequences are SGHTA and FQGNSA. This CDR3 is CASRPPDRIWYNEQFF. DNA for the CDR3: TGTGCCAGCAGACCCCCCGATAGAATTTGGTACAATGAGCAGTTCTTC.

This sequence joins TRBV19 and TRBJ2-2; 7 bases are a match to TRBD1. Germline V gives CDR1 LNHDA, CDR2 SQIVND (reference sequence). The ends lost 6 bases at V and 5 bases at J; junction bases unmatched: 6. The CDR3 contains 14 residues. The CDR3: CASRGQTGTGELFF. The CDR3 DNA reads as TGTGCCAGTAGGGGACAGACGGGAACCGGGGAGCTGTTTTTT.

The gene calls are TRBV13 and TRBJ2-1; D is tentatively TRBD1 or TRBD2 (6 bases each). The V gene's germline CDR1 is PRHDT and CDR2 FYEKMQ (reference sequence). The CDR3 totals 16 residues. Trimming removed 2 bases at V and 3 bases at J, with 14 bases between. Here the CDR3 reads CASSLMSKGGYNEQFF. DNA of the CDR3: TGTGCCAGCAGCTTAATGTCTAAGGGGGGCTACAATGAGCAGTTCTTC.

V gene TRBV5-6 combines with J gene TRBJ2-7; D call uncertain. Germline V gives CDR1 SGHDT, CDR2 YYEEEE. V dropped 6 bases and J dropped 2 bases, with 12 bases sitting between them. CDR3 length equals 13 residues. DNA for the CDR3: TGTGCCAGCACAAGGGCAGGAGCCTACGAGCAGTACTTC. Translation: CASTRAGAYEQYF.

CDR3 DNA sequence: TGTGCCAGCAGCTCACGGGTGAGGGGAGGCGAGCAGTTCTTC. As protein: CASSSRVRGGEQFF. The rearrangement joins TRBV7-9 to TRBJ2-1, with TRBD2 as a possible D gene (6 bases). V lost 4 bases, J lost 10 bases, and 17 bases lay in between. The CDR3 has 14 amino acids. Germline V gene data show CDR1 as SEHNR and CDR2 as FQNEAQ (reference sequence). Drawing the rest from reference TRBV7-9 and TRBJ2-1, the complete variable domain is DTGVSQNPRHKITKRGQNVTFRCDPISEHNRLYWYRQTLGQGPEFLTYFQNEAQLEKSRLLSDRFSAERPKGSFSTLEIQRTEQGDSAMYLCASSSRVRGGEQFFGPGTRLTVL.

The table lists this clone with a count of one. The CDR3 DNA reads TGTGCCAGCAGTCTCGATGGGACTAGCGGGAGCCACGAGCAGTACTTC. This codes for CASSLDGTSGSHEQYF. The rearrangement joins TRBV27 to TRBJ2-7; TRBD2 matches 14 bases. The CDR3 runs to 16 residues. CDR1 is MNHEY and CDR2 is SMNVEV in the germline V gene (reference sequence). The ends lost 5 bases at V and 5 bases at J; junction bases unmatched: 8.

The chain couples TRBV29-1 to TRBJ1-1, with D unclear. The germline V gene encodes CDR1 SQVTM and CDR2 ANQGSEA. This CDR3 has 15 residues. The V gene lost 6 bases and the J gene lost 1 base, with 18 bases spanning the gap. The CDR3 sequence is CSVPGSSSWNTEAFF. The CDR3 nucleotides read TGCAGCGTGCCCGGGTCAAGTTCTTGGAACACTGAAGCTTTCTTT.

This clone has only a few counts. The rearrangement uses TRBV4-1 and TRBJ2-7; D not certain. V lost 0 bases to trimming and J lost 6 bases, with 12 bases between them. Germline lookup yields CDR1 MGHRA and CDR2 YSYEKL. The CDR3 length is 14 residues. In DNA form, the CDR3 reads TGCGCCAGCAGCCAAGAGACAAGGTACGCCGAGCAGTACTTC. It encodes CASSQETRYAEQYF.

CDR3 bases: TGTGCCAGCAGCGACGACAGGGGTGAGCTGTTTTTT. Protein product: CASSDDRGELFF. This sequence joins TRBV9 and TRBJ2-2, with 8 bases identical to TRBD1. The length of the CDR3 is 12 residues. Germline CDR1 and CDR2: SGDLS and YYNGEE. V shed 3 bases and J 11 bases; nucleotides not matched to a gene: 3.

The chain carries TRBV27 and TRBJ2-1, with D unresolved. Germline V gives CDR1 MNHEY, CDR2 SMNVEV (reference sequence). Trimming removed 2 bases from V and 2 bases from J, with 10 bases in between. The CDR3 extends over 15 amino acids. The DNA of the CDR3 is TGTGCCAGCAGTTTACTGCCAGCTACCTACAATGAGCAGTTCTTC. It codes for CASSLLPATYNEQFF.

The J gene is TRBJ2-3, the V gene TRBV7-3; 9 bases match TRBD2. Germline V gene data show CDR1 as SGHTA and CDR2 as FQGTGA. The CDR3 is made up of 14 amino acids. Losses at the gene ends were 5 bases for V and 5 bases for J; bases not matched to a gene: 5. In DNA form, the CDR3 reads TGTGCCAGCAGCCGTCTAGCGGGATTAGATACGCAGTATTTT. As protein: CASSRLAGLDTQYF.

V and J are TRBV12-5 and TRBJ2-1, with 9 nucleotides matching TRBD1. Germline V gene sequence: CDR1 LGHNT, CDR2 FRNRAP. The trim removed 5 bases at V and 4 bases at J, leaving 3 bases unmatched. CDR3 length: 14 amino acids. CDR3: CASGPGQGYNEQFF. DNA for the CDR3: TGTGCTAGTGGTCCGGGACAGGGTTACAATGAGCAGTTCTTC.

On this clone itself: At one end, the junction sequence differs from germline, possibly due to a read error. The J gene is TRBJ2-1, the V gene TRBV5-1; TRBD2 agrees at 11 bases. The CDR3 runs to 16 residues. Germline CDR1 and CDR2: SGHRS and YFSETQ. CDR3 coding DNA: TGCGCCAGCAGTCGGACTAGCGGGTCTTCCTCCAATGAGCAGTTCTTC. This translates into CASSRTSGSSSNEQFF.

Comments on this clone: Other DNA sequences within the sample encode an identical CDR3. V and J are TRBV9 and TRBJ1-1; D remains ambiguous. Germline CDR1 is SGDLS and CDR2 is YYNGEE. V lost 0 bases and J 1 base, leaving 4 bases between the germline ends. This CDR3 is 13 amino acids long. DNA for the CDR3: TGTGCCAGCAGCGTAGAAGCGAACACTGAAGCTTTCTTT. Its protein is CASSVEANTEAFF.

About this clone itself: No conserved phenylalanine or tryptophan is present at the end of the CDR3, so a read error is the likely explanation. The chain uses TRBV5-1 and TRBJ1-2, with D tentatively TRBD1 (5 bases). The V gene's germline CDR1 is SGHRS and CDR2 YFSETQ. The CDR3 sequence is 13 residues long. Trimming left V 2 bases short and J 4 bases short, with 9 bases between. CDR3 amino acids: CASSLGGAYGYTL. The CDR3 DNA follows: TGCGCCAGCAGCTTAGGCGGGGCCTATGGCTACACCCTC.